This entry describes one T cell receptor (beta chain). These data belong to a study of blood T cell repertoires in COVID-19. Looking at the study overall: Samples taken during acute and convalescent COVID-19 were collected in the United States, Italy and Spain. Sources were T cells, B-cell-depleted T cells, or PBMCs; the material itself was cDNA or gDNA.

After removal of 6 bases from V and 4 bases from J, the junction contained 3 bases not matched to a gene. The CDR3 has 13 amino acids. As processed by the authors: Amplified reference gene primers provided the basis for estimating nucleated cell counts. Only in-frame clones appear in the TCRdb table, and some are missing; sequencing was by immunoSEQ multiplex PCR. V, J and clone size are those of that table, while D and trimming were read from the DNA. The sample has roughly 340,000 clones; roughly 90% are singletons. Followed over time, Seattle patients had been enrolled while infection was active. The V and J genes are TRBV12-3 or TRBV12-4 and TRBJ1-2; TRBD1 agrees at 9 bases. Sequencing used peripheral blood. This TCR came from a woman aged 30 to 39 with COVID-19, enrolled during active disease. Written as DNA, the CDR3 is TGTGCCAGCAGCTACAGGGGGCCCTATGGCTACACCTTC. It is translated as CASSYRGPYGYTF.